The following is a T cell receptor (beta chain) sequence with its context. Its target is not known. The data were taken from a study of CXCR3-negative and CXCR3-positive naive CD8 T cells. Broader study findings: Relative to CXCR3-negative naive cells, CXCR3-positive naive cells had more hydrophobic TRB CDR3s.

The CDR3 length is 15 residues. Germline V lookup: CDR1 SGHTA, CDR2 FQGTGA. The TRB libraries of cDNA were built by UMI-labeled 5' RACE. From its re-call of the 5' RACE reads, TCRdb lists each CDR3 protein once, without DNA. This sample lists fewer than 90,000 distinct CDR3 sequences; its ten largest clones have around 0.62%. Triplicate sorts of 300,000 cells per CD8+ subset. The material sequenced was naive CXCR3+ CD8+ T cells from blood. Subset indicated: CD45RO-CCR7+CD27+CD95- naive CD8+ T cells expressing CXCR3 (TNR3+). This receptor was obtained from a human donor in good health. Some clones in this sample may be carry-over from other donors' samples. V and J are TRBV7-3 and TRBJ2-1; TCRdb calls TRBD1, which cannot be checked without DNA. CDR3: CASSLQVGAYNEQFF.